These 9 T cell receptor beta chains came from one sample sequenced in a study of CD8 T cells in Susac syndrome (dated by TCRdb to 2018 to 2020). Libraries were made using the immunoSEQ multiplex PCR assay. RNA was extracted with the RNeasy kit and 0.5 to 1 ug was reverse transcribed using random hexamers. TCRdb itself trimmed the public reads at Q25 with fastp, ran MiXCR and retained productive beta chains. Merged by CDR3 protein, the rows form single entries marked with the most common genes and DNA. In this sample the table shows 250,000 to 300,000 distinct CDR3 sequences, approximately 89% of which occur a single time. The ten largest clones add up to around 0.18% of the sample. The sequenced material came from CD8+ T cells from PBMCs. Every receptor here comes from a human donor with multiple sclerosis.

V and J are TRBV3-1 and TRBJ2-1; TRBD2 agrees at 7 bases. Germline values: CDR1 LGHDT, CDR2 YNNKEL (reference sequence). The CDR3 has 15 amino acids. After removal of 4 bases from V and 8 bases from J, the junction contained 11 bases not matched to a gene. CDR3 sequence (DNA): TGTGCCAGCAGCCTAAGGACTAGGAGGGTCTATGAGCAGTTCTTC. Encoded protein: CASSLRTRRVYEQFF.

The chain links TRBV28 to TRBJ2-5, with 9 bases identical to TRBD2. The CDR3 loop spans 17 amino acids. Germline-derived CDR1 and CDR2 are MDHEN and SYDVKM. Trimming removed 8 bases from V and 2 bases from J; junction bases left unmatched: 15. CDR3 in DNA: TGTGCCAGCTATACCGCCGCTAGCGGGGCCGATCAAGAGACCCAGTACTTC. Amino acids: CASYTAASGADQETQYF.

The chain combines TRBV7-9 with TRBJ1-5; D gene ambiguous. There are 15 residues in the CDR3. From germline, CDR1 is SEHNR and CDR2 FQNEAQ (reference sequence). The V end lost 5 bases, the J end lost 0 bases, and 11 bases lay between the germline ends. The CDR3 coding sequence is TGTGCCAGCAGCCCACTATATAATAGCAATCAGCCCCAGCATTTT. It yields the protein CASSPLYNSNQPQHF.

V gene TRBV2 combines with J gene TRBJ1-2; D is uncertain. Germline V gene lookup returns CDR1 SNHLY and CDR2 FYNNEI. Trimming removed 3 bases at V and 6 bases at J, with 17 bases between. The CDR3 is 15 residues long. CDR3 DNA sequence: TGTGCCAGCAGTGACTTGCGTCTCGGGAGAGATGGCTACACCTTC. Translated: CASSDLRLGRDGYTF.

The V and J genes are TRBV4-2 and TRBJ1-4; no clear D. Germline V gene lookup returns CDR1 LGHNA and CDR2 YNFKEQ. Between the trimmed V and J ends, which lost 0 bases and 9 bases, there was a span of 17 bases. The CDR3 sequence is 16 residues long. The DNA of the CDR3 is TGTGCCAGCAGCCAAGAAGAAGGGCTCTCGAGACAAAAACTGTTTTTT. This encodes CASSQEEGLSRQKLFF.

The V gene is TRBV12-3 or TRBV12-4, the J gene TRBJ2-1; TRBD2 might be the D (6 bases). The germline V and J ends were trimmed by 5 bases and 0 bases, with 14 bases remaining between them. This CDR3 spans 16 amino acids. The CDR3 coding sequence is TGTGCCAGCAGTACACTAGCTATCAGCTCCTACAATGAGCAGTTCTTC. Translated: CASSTLAISSYNEQFF.

The chain joins TRBV19 to TRBJ2-6; D is undetermined. Trimming cost V 6 bases and J 0 bases, with 9 bases left between them. The CDR3 has 15 amino acids. Germline V CDR1 and CDR2: LNHDA, SQIVND (reference sequence). CDR3 nucleotides: TGTGCCAGTAGCCCCGCAGGCTCTGGGGCCAACGTCCTGACTTTC. Protein: CASSPAGSGANVLTF.

The chain is built from TRBV6-1 and TRBJ1-5; TRBD1 is a possible D gene (5 bases). V lost 6 bases and J lost 1, with 16 bases in between. CDR1 and CDR2 from the germline V gene are MNHNS and SASEGT. CDR3 size: 16 residues. The DNA for the CDR3 is TGTGCCAGCAGGCCGTCGCCTGGGGGGAGCAATCAGCCCCAGCATTTT. Protein: CASRPSPGGSNQPQHF.

V and J are TRBV3-1 and TRBJ1-3; D gene unclear. From germline, CDR1 is LGHDT and CDR2 YNNKEL (reference sequence). The V end lost 3 bases, the J end lost 4 bases, and 16 bases lay between the germline ends. CDR3 length: 16 residues. For the CDR3, the DNA is TGTGCCAGCAGCCACCAGAGGTTCCGTACGGGAAACACCATATATTTT. It encodes CASSHQRFRTGNTIYF.